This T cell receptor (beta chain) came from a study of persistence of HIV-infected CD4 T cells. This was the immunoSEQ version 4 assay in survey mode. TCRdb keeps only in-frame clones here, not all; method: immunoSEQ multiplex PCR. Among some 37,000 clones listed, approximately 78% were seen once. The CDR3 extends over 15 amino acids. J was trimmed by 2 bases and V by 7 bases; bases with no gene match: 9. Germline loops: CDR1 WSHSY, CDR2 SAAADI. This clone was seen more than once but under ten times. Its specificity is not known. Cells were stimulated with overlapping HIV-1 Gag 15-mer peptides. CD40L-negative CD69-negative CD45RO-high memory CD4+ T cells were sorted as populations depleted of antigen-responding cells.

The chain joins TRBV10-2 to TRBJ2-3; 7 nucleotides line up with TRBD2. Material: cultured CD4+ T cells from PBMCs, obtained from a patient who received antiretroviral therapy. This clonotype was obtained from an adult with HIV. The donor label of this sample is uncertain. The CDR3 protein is CASTAASGYTDTQYF. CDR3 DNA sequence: TGCGCCAGCACCGCTGCTAGCGGATACACAGATACGCAGTATTTT.